This TCR beta chain was retrieved from a study of cytomegalovirus exposure and HLA in healthy donors. Study-wide results and caveats: Rarity held for most TCR sequences, but there were some public TCRs that occurred in many donors. Common viral pathogens seemed, in a later analysis, to connect with several of the most significant clusters. Previous analysis showed most TCR beta V segments were productive about 87% or about 30% of the time. Analyses of presence and absence presupposed an approximately uniform sequencing depth across donors.

13 Jbeta primers and 60 Vbeta primers were used for the PCR. Profiled with immunoSEQ multiplex PCR; TCRdb holds only in-frame clones, not every one. The table has around 190,000 clones, around three quarters seen once. With respect to this clone: Its antigen is as yet unknown.

Trimming at V came to 6 bases and at J to 5 bases, leaving 6 bases not matched to a gene. The CDR3 loop spans 15 amino acids. Germline V gives CDR1 MDHEN, CDR2 SYDVKM. V gene TRBV28 combines with J gene TRBJ2-2; 10 nucleotides agree with TRBD2. Sequenced sample: PBMCs. This TCR was sampled from a young man in good health and CMV-seronegative. The CDR3 here is CASSSPSGRTGELFF. The CDR3 DNA reads TGTGCCAGCAGCTCTCCTAGCGGGAGAACCGGGGAGCTGTTTTTT. Together with reference TRBV28 and TRBJ2-2, the CDR3 gives the full variable domain: DVKVTQSSRYLVKRTGEKVFLECVQDMDHENMFWYRQDPGLGLRLIYFSYDVKMKEKGDIPEGYSVSREKKERFSLILESASTNQTSMYLCASSSPSGRTGELFFGEGSRLTVL.